Listed below are T cell receptor beta chains from one sample, sequenced in a study of blood T cell repertoires in COVID-19. Clones were read by immunoSEQ multiplex PCR, and TCRdb kept only the in-frame ones, dropping some. The sample has about 63,000 clones, 74% seen once. Sequences were obtained from peripheral blood. The receptors originated from a woman aged 80 or older with acute or convalescent COVID-19. The CDR3 runs from the conserved cysteine through the conserved F or W. A D gene is named only where the DNA matches it firmly. Size is omitted from some rows. Given values are once, few, many or a class for expanded clones.

J,length,V,D,size,CDR3,DNA
TRBJ2-1,17,TRBV7-8,TRBD2,.,CASSLGTSVSSYNEQFF,TGTGCCAGCAGTCTCGGGACTAGCGTAAGCTCCTACAATGAGCAGTTCTTC
TRBJ1-1,12,TRBV7-9,TRBD1,.,CASSSDRAEAFF,TGTGCCAGCAGCTCAGACAGGGCTGAAGCTTTCTTT
TRBJ1-4,16,TRBV5-1,.,.,CASSLGPDTTNEKLFF,TGCGCCAGCAGCTTGGGCCCAGACACAACTAATGAAAAACTGTTTTTT
TRBJ1-4,14,TRBV10-1,.,.,CASSEGQHNEKLFF,TGCGCCAGCAGTGAAGGACAGCATAATGAAAAACTGTTTTTT
TRBJ2-7,16,TRBV15,TRBD2,.,CATSSVSGLLRYEQYF,TGTGCCACCAGCAGCGTTAGCGGGCTGTTACGATACGAGCAGTACTTC
TRBJ2-1,14,TRBV29-1,.,once,CSVPARTGWNEQFF,TGCAGCGTTCCCGCCCGGACTGGTTGGAATGAGCAGTTCTTC
TRBJ1-1,15,TRBV5-6,TRBD1,.,CASSFLDRGLSEAFF,TGTGCCAGCAGTTTTCTGGACAGGGGGTTATCTGAAGCTTTCTTT
TRBJ1-6,14,TRBV21-1,.,.,CASSKGTDNSPLHF,TGTGCCAGCAGCAAAGGGACAGATAATTCACCCCTCCACTTT
TRBJ2-2,15,TRBV7-6,.,.,CASSLLGQGTGELFF,TGTGCCAGCAGCTTACTCGGGCAGGGCACCGGGGAGCTGTTTTTT
TRBJ2-7,14,TRBV25-1,.,.,CASSGALPPYEQYF,TGTGCCAGCAGTGGGGCCTTACCCCCCTACGAGCAGTACTTC
TRBJ1-6,15,TRBV13,TRBD1,.,CASSLGQGVGSPLHF,TGTGCCAGCAGCTTAGGGCAGGGGGTGGGTTCACCCCTCCACTTT
TRBJ2-1,18,TRBV11-2,TRBD2,.,CASRGLAGTKASYNEQFF,TGTGCCAGCAGGGGACTAGCGGGGACCAAGGCCTCCTACAATGAGCAGTTCTTC
TRBJ1-5,16,TRBV6-2/TRBV6-3,.,.,CASSYSIGEGNQPQHF,TGTGCCAGCAGTTACTCGATTGGAGAGGGCAATCAGCCCCAGCATTTT
TRBJ2-5,14,TRBV19,.,.,CASSTTGLQETQYF,TGTGCCAGTAGTACCACAGGGTTACAAGAGACCCAGTACTTC
TRBJ1-4,15,TRBV5-1,.,.,CASSLGGTWDVELFF,TGCGCCAGCAGCTTGGGGGGGACATGGGATGTCGAACTGTTTTTT
TRBJ2-7,12,TRBV11-2,.,few,CASANGGYEQYF,TGTGCCAGCGCAAATGGGGGGTACGAGCAGTACTTC
TRBJ2-3,16,TRBV11-2,TRBD2,.,CASSSALAGATDTQYF,TGTGCCAGCAGCTCGGCACTAGCGGGGGCCACAGATACGCAGTATTTT
TRBJ1-2,13,TRBV29-1,TRBD1,few,CSVIDRDRNGYTF,TGCAGCGTTATCGATCGGGACAGGAATGGCTACACCTTC
TRBJ2-1,14,TRBV2,TRBD2,.,CASSAPGLVGEQFF,TGTGCCAGCAGCGCCCCGGGACTAGTAGGCGAGCAGTTCTTC
TRBJ2-1,14,TRBV7-2,.,.,CASSLAVRSNEQFF,TGTGCCAGCAGCTTAGCGGTCCGGTCCAATGAGCAGTTCTTC
TRBJ1-2,15,TRBV11-2,.,.,CASSLVGGEAYGYTF,TGTGCCAGCAGCTTAGTCGGGGGGGAGGCCTATGGCTACACCTTC
TRBJ2-7,14,TRBV19,.,.,CASSAGTPRDEQYF,TGTGCCAGTAGTGCCGGGACTCCCAGAGACGAGCAGTACTTC
TRBJ2-7,15,TRBV11-3,.,.,CASSLLETRGYEQYF,TGTGCCAGCAGCTTACTTGAGACTAGAGGCTACGAGCAGTACTTC
TRBJ2-6,18,TRBV11-2,TRBD1,.,CASSLVTGGISGANVLTF,TGTGCCAGCAGCTTAGTGACAGGGGGTATTTCTGGGGCCAACGTCCTGACTTTC
TRBJ1-2,15,TRBV6-2/TRBV6-3,TRBD1,.,CASSKPGTGIYGYTF,TGTGCCAGCAGCAAACCAGGGACAGGGATTTATGGCTACACCTTC
TRBJ1-5,14,TRBV2,.,.,CASSTVTVGQPQHF,TGTGCCAGCAGCACCGTAACCGTCGGGCAGCCCCAGCATTTT
TRBJ2-2,15,TRBV27,.,few,CASSLGRGYTGELFF,TGTGCCAGCAGTTTAGGTAGAGGGTACACCGGGGAGCTGTTTTTT
TRBJ2-3,16,TRBV6-1,TRBD1,.,CASSGKDRGTVDTQYF,TGTGCCAGCAGTGGAAAGGACAGGGGTACGGTAGATACGCAGTATTTT
TRBJ1-4,15,TRBV11-2,TRBD1,.,CASSLLFGTGEKLFF,TGTGCCAGCAGCTTACTTTTCGGGACAGGTGAAAAACTGTTTTTT
TRBJ2-1,13,TRBV10-2,TRBD2,.,CASSVAGVNEQFF,TGCGCCAGCAGCGTAGCGGGGGTCAATGAGCAGTTCTTC
TRBJ1-1,14,TRBV3-1/TRBV3-2,.,many,CASSQLRETVGAFF,TGTGCCAGCAGCCAATTGAGGGAAACTGTGGGAGCTTTCTTT
TRBJ2-1,16,TRBV10-1,TRBD2,.,CASSCPRLAGASAQFF,TGCGCCAGCAGTTGCCCCCGGCTAGCGGGAGCCAGTGCGCAGTTCTTC
TRBJ1-4,15,TRBV9,TRBD1,.,CASSGQGAINEKLFF,TGTGCCAGCAGCGGTCAGGGGGCAATTAATGAAAAACTGTTTTTT
TRBJ2-5,19,TRBV4-2,.,once,CASSQEGVIGRTSEETQYF,TGTGCCAGCAGCCAAGAGGGAGTTATCGGGAGAACCTCGGAAGAGACCCAGTACTTC
TRBJ2-7,16,TRBV5-4,TRBD2,.,CASSTRASGSSYEQYF,TGTGCCAGCAGCACGCGCGCTAGCGGGAGCTCCTACGAGCAGTACTTC
TRBJ2-7,15,TRBV7-2,TRBD2,.,CASSLGGESSYEQYF,TGTGCCAGCAGTCTGGGAGGGGAGAGCTCCTACGAGCAGTACTTC
TRBJ2-3,16,TRBV5-1,.,.,CASQLRGGGNRDTQYF,TGCGCCAGTCAACTCCGGGGAGGGGGAAATAGAGATACGCAGTATTTT
TRBJ1-1,12,TRBV29-1,TRBD1,few,CSVSGTVREAFF,TGCAGCGTCTCCGGGACAGTTAGAGAAGCTTTCTTT
TRBJ2-7,16,TRBV28,TRBD2,.,CASRGMGASGRYEQYF,TGTGCCAGCAGGGGTATGGGTGCTAGCGGGAGGTACGAGCAGTACTTC
TRBJ1-6,17,TRBV23-1,TRBD1,once,CASSQLHRGELNSPLHF,TGCGCCAGCAGTCAACTTCACAGGGGAGAGTTGAATTCACCCCTCCACTTT
TRBJ1-2,16,TRBV7-2,TRBD1,.,CASSLMAPGTGIDYTF,TGTGCCAGCAGCTTAATGGCCCCCGGGACAGGAATTGACTACACCTTC
TRBJ2-5,13,TRBV29-1,.,.,CSVDGNLQETQYF,TGCAGCGTTGACGGGAACCTCCAAGAGACCCAGTACTTC
TRBJ2-1,15,TRBV7-8,.,.,CASSLGVTGVHEQFF,TGTGCCAGCAGCTTAGGAGTCACGGGAGTCCACGAGCAGTTCTTC
TRBJ2-1,16,TRBV15,TRBD2,.,CATSREGPSGRAGQFF,TGTGCCACCAGCAGAGAAGGGCCTAGCGGGAGGGCCGGGCAGTTCTTC